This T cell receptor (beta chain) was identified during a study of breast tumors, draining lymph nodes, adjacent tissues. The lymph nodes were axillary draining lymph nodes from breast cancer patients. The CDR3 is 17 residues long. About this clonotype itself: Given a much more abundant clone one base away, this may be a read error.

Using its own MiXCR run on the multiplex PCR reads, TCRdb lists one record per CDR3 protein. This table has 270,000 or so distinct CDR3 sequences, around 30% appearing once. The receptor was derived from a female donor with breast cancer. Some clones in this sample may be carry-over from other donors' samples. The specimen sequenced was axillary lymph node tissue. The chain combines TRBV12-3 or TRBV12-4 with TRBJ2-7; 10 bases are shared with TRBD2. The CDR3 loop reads CAGSLYVLAGSSYEQYF. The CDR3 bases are TGTGCCGGCAGTTTATATGTACTAGCGGGGAGCTCCTACGAGCAGTACTTC.